This paragraph reports one T cell receptor (beta chain). The sample comes from a study of cytomegalovirus exposure and HLA in healthy donors. 13 Jbeta primers and 60 Vbeta primers were used for the PCR. This table comes from immunoSEQ multiplex PCR, and its TCRdb copy is limited to in-frame clones, with some not included. The sample has 79,000 or so clones, under 85% seen once. This CDR3 has 16 amino acids. Germline lookup yields CDR1 LGHNA and CDR2 YNFKEQ. V lost 0 bases, J lost 2 bases, and 13 bases lay in between. The clonotype originates from a woman aged 40 to 50 in good health and CMV-seropositive. Specimen: PBMCs. This sequence joins TRBV4-2 and TRBJ2-5; possible D gene TRBD2, 6 bases. The DNA of the CDR3 is TGTGCCAGCAGCCAAGAGGGCGGCGGGATACAAGAGACCCAGTACTTC. It yields the protein CASSQEGGGIQETQYF.